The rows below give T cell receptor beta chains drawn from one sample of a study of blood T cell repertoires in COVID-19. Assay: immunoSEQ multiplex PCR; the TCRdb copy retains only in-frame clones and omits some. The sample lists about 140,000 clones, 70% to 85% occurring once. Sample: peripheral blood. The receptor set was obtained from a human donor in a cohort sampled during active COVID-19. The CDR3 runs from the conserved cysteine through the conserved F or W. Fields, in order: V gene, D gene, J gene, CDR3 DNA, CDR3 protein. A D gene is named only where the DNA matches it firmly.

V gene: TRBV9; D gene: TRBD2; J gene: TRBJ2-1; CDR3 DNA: TGTGCCAGCAGCGTAGTGGAGCGCGGGGGGATGAATGAGCAGTTCTTC; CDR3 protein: CASSVVERGGMNEQFF
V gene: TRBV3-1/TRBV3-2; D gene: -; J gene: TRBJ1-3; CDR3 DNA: TGTGCCAGCAGCCCCCAGGGGTTCGGAAACACCATATATTTT; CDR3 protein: CASSPQGFGNTIYF
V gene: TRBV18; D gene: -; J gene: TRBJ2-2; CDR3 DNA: TGTGCCAGCTCACCACCGTTGCGGGCGAACACCGGGGAGCTGTTTTTT; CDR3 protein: CASSPPLRANTGELFF
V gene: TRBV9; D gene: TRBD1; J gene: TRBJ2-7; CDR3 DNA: TGTGCCAGCAGCCGTTGGGACAGCTCCTACGAGCAGTACTTC; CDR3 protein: CASSRWDSSYEQYF
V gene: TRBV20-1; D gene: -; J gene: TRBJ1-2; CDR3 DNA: TGCAGTGCTAGGGACAGAGGCTACACCTTC; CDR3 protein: CSARDRGYTF
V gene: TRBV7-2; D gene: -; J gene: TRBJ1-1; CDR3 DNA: TGTGCCAGCAGCTTAGATTCCGGGGGGACTGAAGCTTTCTTT; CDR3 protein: CASSLDSGGTEAFF
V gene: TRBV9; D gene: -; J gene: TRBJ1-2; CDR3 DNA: TGTGCCAGCAGCGTAGCTTTCTCCGGGGACTATGGCTACACCTTC; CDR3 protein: CASSVAFSGDYGYTF
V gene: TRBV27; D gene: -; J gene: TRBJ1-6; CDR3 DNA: TGTGCCAGCAGTCCTACAGGCAATTCGTACTCACCCCTCCACTTT; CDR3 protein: CASSPTGNSYSPLHF
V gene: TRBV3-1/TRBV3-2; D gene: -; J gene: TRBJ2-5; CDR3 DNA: TGTGCCAGCAGCCCAGGACCTACTAGCTTGCGAGAGACCCAGTACTTC; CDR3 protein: CASSPGPTSLRETQYF
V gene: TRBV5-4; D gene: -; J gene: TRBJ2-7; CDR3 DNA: TGTGCCAGCAGCTTGGACAGAGCTACCTACGAGCAGTACTTC; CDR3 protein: CASSLDRATYEQYF
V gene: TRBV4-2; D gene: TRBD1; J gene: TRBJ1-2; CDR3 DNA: TGTGCCAGCAGCCTCGCCCTGCAGCCGGGACAGGGGAGGTTGGGAGGCTACACCTTC; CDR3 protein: CASSLALQPGQGRLGGYTF
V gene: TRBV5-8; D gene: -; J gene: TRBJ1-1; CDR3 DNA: TGTGCCAGCAGTCAGCTAGGGGGGGACACTGAAGCTTTCTTT; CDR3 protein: CASSQLGGDTEAFF
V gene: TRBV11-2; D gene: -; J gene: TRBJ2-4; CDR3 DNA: TGTGCCAGCAGGAGGAACGTTCTAGCCAAAAACATTCAGTACTTC; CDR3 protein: CASRRNVLAKNIQYF
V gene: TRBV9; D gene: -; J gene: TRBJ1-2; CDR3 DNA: TGTGCCAGCAGCGTAGGGACAGAAACTAACTATGGCTACACCTTC; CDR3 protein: CASSVGTETNYGYTF
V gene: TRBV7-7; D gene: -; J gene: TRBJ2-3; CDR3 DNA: TGTGCTAGCAGCTTAGACCCCGTGTCCCAGACGCAGTATTTT; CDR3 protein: CASSLDPVSQTQYF
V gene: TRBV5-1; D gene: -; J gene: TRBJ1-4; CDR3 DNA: TGCGCCAGCAGCTTCGGGACACACAATGAAAAACTGTTTTTT; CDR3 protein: CASSFGTHNEKLFF
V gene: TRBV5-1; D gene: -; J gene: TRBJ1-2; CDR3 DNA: TGCGCCAGCAGCGATGTTTTAGGGGTTAACTATGGCTACACCTTC; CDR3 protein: CASSDVLGVNYGYTF
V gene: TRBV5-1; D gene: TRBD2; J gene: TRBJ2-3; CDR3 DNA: TGCGCCAGCAGCTTAATTAGCGGGGGGGTAGATACGCAGTATTTT; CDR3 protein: CASSLISGGVDTQYF